This paragraph reports one T cell receptor (beta chain). The antigen is not known. The data originate from a study of CD8 T cells in ankylosing spondylitis. Study-wide findings and caveats: It was reported that disease-linked clones were significantly enriched in matched ankylosing spondylitis synovial fluid. Characteristic, it appeared, of ankylosing spondylitis blood was a TCR beta motif of eight highly homologous variants. Disease-linked clones were found to be CD8+ and relatively rare in peripheral blood. Earlier literature documents some of the motif variants in reactive arthritis synovial fluid and blood.

V shed 5 bases and J shed 4 bases, with 17 bases lying between them. This CDR3 has 16 residues. Germline V gene sequence: CDR1 LNHDA, CDR2 SQIVND (reference sequence). TCRdb ran MiXCR on the 5' RACE reads and lists one entry per CDR3 protein. The sample yields 150,000 to 200,000 distinct CDR3 sequences, over 10% seen once. The chain uses TRBV19 and TRBJ2-2; TRBD1 or TRBD2 may be the D gene (5 bases each). This clonotype originated in a female donor with ankylosing spondylitis or in good health (not recorded which). Sequencing used blood, either unsorted or a sorted T cell fraction (not recorded which). The CDR3 DNA reads TGTGCCAGTAGTGCCGCGGGTGGGGGTTTCACCGGGGAGCTGTTTTTT. Amino acid sequence: CASSAAGGGFTGELFF. Full variable domain (outside the CDR3, taken from reference TRBV19 and TRBJ2-2): DGGITQSPKYLFRKEGQNVTLSCEQNLNHDAMYWYRQDPGQGLRLIYYSQIVNDFQKGDIAEGYSVSREKKESFPLTVTSAQKNPTAFYLCASSAAGGGFTGELFFGEGSRLTVL.